This TCR beta chain emerged from a study of blood T cell repertoires in COVID-19. Assay used: immunoSEQ multiplex PCR; TCRdb lists only in-frame clones, some missing. The repertoire has some 140,000 clones, approximately 80% of them found once; the top ten carry 25% to 30%. V was pared by 7 bases and J by 2 bases, with 10 bases of the junction left unmatched. CDR1 and CDR2 (germline): SGHRS, YFSETQ. The CDR3 runs to 15 residues. The clonotype was recovered from a woman aged 55-69 years with acute or convalescent COVID-19. The chain employs TRBV5-1 and TRBJ1-1, with TRBD1 matching over 8 bases. Sequences were obtained from peripheral blood. In DNA form, the CDR3 reads TGCGCCAGCTTTCCGGACAGGGATTTCAACACTGAAGCTTTCTTT. As protein: CASFPDRDFNTEAFF.